This is a list of T cell receptor beta chains from one sample in a study of blood T cell repertoires in COVID-19. Some clones are missing from TCRdb's copy, which holds only in-frame ones; the method was immunoSEQ multiplex PCR. The sample shows under 200,000 clones, 88% of them seen only once. The sample taken for sequencing was PBMCs or T cells enriched from blood (not recorded which). These receptors came from a woman aged 45-65 years who had recovered from COVID-19. CDR3s include the opening cysteine and the closing phenylalanine or tryptophan. A D gene is named only where the DNA matches it firmly. A clone size is listed for some rows: how often the clone was seen (once, few, many), or a class if it is expanded.

V,length,J,size,D,DNA,CDR3
TRBV5-4,15,TRBJ2-5,NA,TRBD2,TGTGCCAGCAGCTTGGTCACGGGGGGTGGCGAGACCCAGTACTTC,CASSLVTGGGETQYF
TRBV7-2,15,TRBJ1-5,NA,TRBD1,TGTGCCAGCAGCACAGGGGGGATAGGCAATCAGCCCCAGCATTTT,CASSTGGIGNQPQHF
TRBV18,15,TRBJ2-7,NA,TRBD1,TGTGCCAGCTCATTAGCGGCAGGGGGCGCAGACGAGCAGTACTTC,CASSLAAGGADEQYF
TRBV14,15,TRBJ1-1,few,NA,TGTGCCAGCAGCCCCATAGGGGCGCGAAACACTGAAGCTTTCTTT,CASSPIGARNTEAFF
TRBV11-2,13,TRBJ2-5,NA,NA,TGTGCCAGCAGCTTAGAACAGGTTGGGACCCAGTACTTC,CASSLEQVGTQYF
TRBV5-1,15,TRBJ1-3,NA,NA,TGCGCCAGCAGCTGGGGGGGAACCTCTGGAAACACCATATATTTT,CASSWGGTSGNTIYF
TRBV6-5,15,TRBJ2-7,NA,TRBD1,TGTGCCTCACCCAAGGGGGCTCAGTCCCCGGGAGAGCAGTACTTC,CASPKGAQSPGEQYF
TRBV5-1,16,TRBJ2-2,NA,TRBD2,TGCGCCAGCAGCGCAGTAGCGGGGGGGCCGAGCGGGGAGCTGTTTTTT,CASSAVAGGPSGELFF
TRBV19,15,TRBJ2-5,once,TRBD1,TGTGCCAGTAGTTGGGGACAGGGGGCCCAAGAGACCCAGTACTTC,CASSWGQGAQETQYF
TRBV6-2/TRBV6-3,14,TRBJ1-1,NA,TRBD1,TGTGCCAGCAGTTGGGACAGGGTTAACACTGAAGCTTTCTTT,CASSWDRVNTEAFF
TRBV6-2/TRBV6-3,16,TRBJ1-6,few,TRBD1,TGTGCCAGCAGTTCATCGTGGGGGACAGGGGATTCACCCCTCCACTTT,CASSSSWGTGDSPLHF
TRBV6-2/TRBV6-3,16,TRBJ2-3,NA,NA,TGTGCCAGCAGTCCCCGGGCGACAGAGGTCACAGATACGCAGTATTTT,CASSPRATEVTDTQYF
TRBV20-1,12,TRBJ1-1,NA,NA,TGCAGTGCTAGTGGAGGAAACACTGAAGCTTTCTTT,CSASGGNTEAFF
TRBV7-2,15,TRBJ2-3,NA,TRBD1,TGTGCCAGCAGCTTCGACAGGGGGACCACAGATACGCAGTATTTT,CASSFDRGTTDTQYF
TRBV3-1/TRBV3-2,16,TRBJ1-1,once,NA,TGTGCCAGCAGCCATCCGGGGGGGGGCGGAGGCACTGAAGCTTTCTTT,CASSHPGGGGGTEAFF